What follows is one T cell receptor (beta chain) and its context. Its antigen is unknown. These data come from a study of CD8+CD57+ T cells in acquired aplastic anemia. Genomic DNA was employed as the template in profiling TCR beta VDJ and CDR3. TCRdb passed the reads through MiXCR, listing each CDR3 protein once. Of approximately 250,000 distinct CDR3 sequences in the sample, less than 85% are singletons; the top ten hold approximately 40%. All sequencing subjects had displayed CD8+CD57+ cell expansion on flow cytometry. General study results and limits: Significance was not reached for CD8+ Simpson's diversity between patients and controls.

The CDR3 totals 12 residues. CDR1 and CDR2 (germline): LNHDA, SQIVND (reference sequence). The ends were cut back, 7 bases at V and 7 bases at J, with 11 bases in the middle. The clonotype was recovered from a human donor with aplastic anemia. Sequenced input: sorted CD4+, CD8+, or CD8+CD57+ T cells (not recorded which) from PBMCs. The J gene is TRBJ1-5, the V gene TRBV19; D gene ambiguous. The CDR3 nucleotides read TGTGCCAGTATGGGGATAGAGCAGCCCCAGCATTTT. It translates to CASMGIEQPQHF.